The 2 T cell receptor beta chains below come from one sample, sequenced in a study of cytomegalovirus exposure and HLA in healthy donors. Primers included in the PCR were 60 Vbeta and 13 Jbeta primers. Method: immunoSEQ multiplex PCR; TCRdb's copy keeps in-frame clones and lacks some. The table records 120,000 or so clones, about four fifths of them present only once. Sequencing was performed on PBMCs. These receptors came from a woman in her forties in good health and CMV-seropositive.

The rearrangement uses TRBV9 and TRBJ2-7; perhaps TRBD2 as D (6 bases). V was cut by 2 bases and J by 5 bases, with 14 bases left in between. CDR3 length: 14 residues. Germline values: CDR1 SGDLS, CDR2 YYNGEE. Here the CDR3 reads CASSVLEGGDEQYF. CDR3 DNA sequence: TGTGCCAGCAGCGTCCTAGAGGGCGGGGACGAGCAGTACTTC.

The chain couples TRBV7-2 to TRBJ2-2; TRBD1 might be the D (6 bases). The CDR3 length is 15 residues. CDR1 and CDR2 (germline): SGHTA, FQGNSA. With 3 bases removed from V and 4 bases from J, the gap between germline ends came to 12 bases. CDR3 amino acids: CASSLGLRGTGELFF. The DNA of the CDR3 is TGTGCCAGCAGCTTGGGGCTCAGGGGCACCGGGGAGCTGTTTTTT.